Listed below are T cell receptor beta chains from one sample, sequenced in a study of T cell repertoires in cytomegalovirus infection. TCRdb re-called the reads with MiXCR, one entry per CDR3 protein. The table records roughly 280,000 distinct CDR3 sequences, 20% to 25% of them present only once. No cognate antigen is known for these TCRs. This specimen consisted of cultured PBMCs, obtained from culture after CMV antigen stimulation. The receptor set was obtained from a human donor in good health (CMV status not recorded). Some clones in this sample may be carry-over from other donors' samples. The CDR3 runs from the conserved cysteine through the conserved F or W. D genes are given only for firm matches. Clone sizes are given selectively: once, few, many, or a class where the clone is expanded.

clone_size | j_call | v_call | d_call | cdr3_aa | cdr3_nt
- | TRBJ2-2 | TRBV29-1 | TRBD1 | CSAADRGDTGELFF | TGCAGCGCCGCGGACAGGGGAGATACCGGGGAGCTGTTTTTT
few | TRBJ1-1 | TRBV6-2/TRBV6-3 | TRBD1 | CASIKDRGEAFF | TGTGCCAGCATTAAGGACAGGGGTGAAGCTTTCTTT
- | TRBJ2-1 | TRBV7-3 | - | CASSPAAKYNEQFF | TGTGCCAGCAGCCCGGCGGCTAAATACAATGAGCAGTTCTTC
many | TRBJ1-1 | TRBV12-3/TRBV12-4 | - | CASSFGGNTEAFF | TGTGCCAGCAGTTTCGGGGGGAACACTGAAGCTTTCTTT
many | TRBJ2-5 | TRBV20-1 | TRBD2 | CSARVLLAGEQETQYF | TGCAGTGCTAGAGTCTTACTAGCGGGAGAGCAAGAGACCCAGTACTTC
- | TRBJ2-3 | TRBV7-2 | TRBD2 | CASRQNPTSGRPTDEYF | TGTGCCAGCAGGCAAAACCCGACTAGCGGGAGGCCAACCGATGAGTATTTT
few | TRBJ1-5 | TRBV29-1 | TRBD1 | CSVVETGEQPQHF | TGCAGCGTTGTAGAGACAGGGGAGCAGCCCCAGCATTTT
- | TRBJ1-2 | TRBV27 | - | CASGGNKYGYTF | TGTGCCAGCGGCGGGAACAAATATGGCTACACCTTC
few | TRBJ2-7 | TRBV5-1 | TRBD2 | CASSLATSGSLYEQYF | TGCGCCAGCAGCTTGGCCACGAGCGGGAGTCTGTACGAGCAGTACTTC
few | TRBJ1-5 | TRBV7-9 | - | CASSPQDQPQHF | TGTGCCAGCAGCCCTCAAGACCAGCCCCAGCATTTT
few | TRBJ1-2 | TRBV12-5 | - | CASGLDWGPSDGYTF | TGTGCTAGTGGTCTGGACTGGGGCCCCTCAGATGGCTACACCTTC
- | TRBJ1-1 | TRBV12-3/TRBV12-4 | TRBD1 | CASRERQGSEAFF | TGTGCCAGCAGGGAGAGACAGGGTTCTGAAGCTTTCTTT
many | TRBJ1-3 | TRBV7-2 | - | CASSLLVRNTIYF | TGTGCCAGCAGCTTATTAGTCAGAAACACCATATATTTT
- | TRBJ2-4 | TRBV6-2/TRBV6-3 | TRBD1 | CASSGQGLAKNIQYF | TGTGCCAGCAGCGGACAGGGTTTAGCCAAAAACATTCAGTACTTC
once | TRBJ2-5 | TRBV7-9 | TRBD2 | CASSSGTSGTFLETQYF | TGTGCCAGCAGCTCCGGGACTAGCGGCACCTTTTTGGAGACCCAGTACTTC
few | TRBJ2-1 | TRBV4-2 | - | CASSQEVRPSANNEQFF | TGTGCCAGCAGCCAAGAAGTGAGGCCTAGCGCCAACAATGAGCAGTTCTTC
many | TRBJ2-1 | TRBV11-2 | - | CASSLGLFAYNEQFF | TGTGCCAGCAGCTTAGGTCTCTTCGCCTACAATGAGCAGTTCTTC
few | TRBJ1-2 | TRBV7-2 | TRBD1 | CASRSQGARDYGYTF | TGTGCCAGCAGATCGCAGGGGGCGCGGGACTATGGCTACACCTTC
few | TRBJ2-4 | TRBV10-3 | TRBD1 | CAISDRGPDKNIQYF | TGTGCCATCAGCGACAGGGGGCCGGACAAAAACATTCAGTACTTC
few | TRBJ1-2 | TRBV10-3 | - | CAISPGRRPYTF | TGTGCCATCAGCCCTGGCCGTCGGCCCTACACCTTC
once | TRBJ2-7 | TRBV28 | TRBD2 | CASSPQLAGAYEQYF | TGTGCCAGCAGTCCCCAACTAGCGGGAGCGTACGAGCAGTACTTC
medium-sized | TRBJ2-1 | TRBV7-2 | - | CASSFPPAGYNEQFF | TGTGCCAGCAGCTTCCCCCCAGCGGGCTACAATGAGCAGTTCTTC
- | TRBJ2-1 | TRBV9 | - | CASSVTSGQGEQFF | TGTGCCAGCAGTGTAACTAGCGGACAGGGTGAGCAGTTCTTC
few | TRBJ2-5 | TRBV28 | - | CASSPRTVSQETQYF | TGTGCCAGCAGTCCCCGGACAGTTTCACAAGAGACCCAGTACTTC
few | TRBJ2-1 | TRBV19 | - | CASTSYGYNEQFF | TGTGCCAGTACTTCGTACGGATACAATGAGCAGTTCTTC
- | TRBJ2-2 | TRBV5-5 | TRBD2 | CASSFAGVETGELFF | TGTGCCAGCAGCTTCGCGGGAGTGGAAACCGGGGAGCTGTTTTTT
- | TRBJ2-7 | TRBV6-6 | TRBD2 | CASSYSTSGSYEQYF | TGTGCCAGCAGTTACTCGACTAGCGGGAGCTACGAGCAGTACTTC
few | TRBJ2-5 | TRBV4-3 | TRBD2 | CASSQRVAGVGETQYF | TGCGCCAGCAGCCAAAGAGTAGCGGGAGTGGGGGAGACCCAGTACTTC
- | TRBJ1-2 | TRBV9 | - | CASSVDPRESYGYTF | TGTGCCAGCAGCGTAGATCCCAGGGAATCGTATGGCTACACCTTC
- | TRBJ2-5 | TRBV20-1 | TRBD2 | CSARGLERQETQYF | TGCAGTGCTAGGGGACTAGAGAGACAAGAGACCCAGTACTTC
many | TRBJ2-5 | TRBV7-6 | TRBD1 | CASSQSQGVGETQYF | TGTGCCAGCAGCCAAAGTCAGGGGGTTGGAGAGACCCAGTACTTC
- | TRBJ1-2 | TRBV27 | - | CASRGNRGPLQNYGYTF | TGTGCCAGCAGGGGAAATCGGGGCCCCCTCCAAAACTATGGCTACACCTTC
- | TRBJ1-2 | TRBV19 | - | CASSIDQWGREANYGYTF | TGTGCCAGTAGTATAGATCAGTGGGGCCGAGAAGCGAACTATGGCTACACCTTC
few | TRBJ1-2 | TRBV12-3/TRBV12-4 | - | CASTFLTGPGDGYTF | TGTGCCAGCACCTTTTTAACAGGGCCTGGGGATGGCTACACCTTC
- | TRBJ2-3 | TRBV6-2/TRBV6-3 | TRBD2 | CASSYPPSAGGPSDTQYF | TGTGCCAGCAGTTATCCACCTTCTGCGGGAGGGCCGTCAGATACGCAGTATTTT
- | TRBJ2-4 | TRBV20-1 | - | CSASGGAWDKNIQYF | TGCAGTGCTAGTGGCGGGGCTTGGGACAAAAACATTCAGTACTTC
- | TRBJ2-1 | TRBV6-2/TRBV6-3 | TRBD2 | CASRQLAPDEQFF | TGTGCCAGCAGACAACTAGCGCCGGATGAGCAGTTCTTC
- | TRBJ1-1 | TRBV28 | - | CASSLVQREVFF | TGTGCCAGCAGTTTGGTGCAGCGCGAAGTTTTCTTT
- | TRBJ2-3 | TRBV5-6 | - | CASSWYRVSTDTQYF | TGTGCCAGCAGCTGGTACAGGGTTAGCACAGATACGCAGTATTTT
- | TRBJ1-2 | TRBV19 | TRBD1 | CASSFRTGQGVVNYGYTF | TGTGCCAGTAGTTTCCGGACGGGACAGGGGGTTGTCAACTATGGCTACACCTTC
few | TRBJ1-1 | TRBV7-9 | - | CASSNGPTNWTEAFF | TGTGCCAGCAGCAACGGACCGACGAACTGGACTGAAGCTTTCTTT
- | TRBJ2-1 | TRBV5-8 | - | CASSDQWGEQFF | TGTGCCAGCAGCGATCAATGGGGGGAGCAGTTCTTC
few | TRBJ2-1 | TRBV3-1 | TRBD1 | CASSRGQTYYNEQFF | TGTGCCAGCAGCCGGGGACAGACTTACTACAATGAGCAGTTCTTC
- | TRBJ2-2 | TRBV20-1 | TRBD2 | CSARASGVDTGELFF | TGCAGTGCTAGGGCAAGCGGGGTGGACACCGGGGAGCTGTTTTTT